This T cell receptor beta chain was recorded in a study of cytomegalovirus exposure and HLA in healthy donors. With respect to this clone: Its antigen remains unknown.

Trimming stripped 0 bases from V and 6 bases from J, with 7 bases between. The length of the CDR3 is 13 residues. CDR1 SGHRS and CDR2 YFSETQ come from the germline V gene. The study ran its PCR with 60 Vbeta and 13 Jbeta primers. Measured with immunoSEQ multiplex PCR; TCRdb has only the in-frame clones, and not every one. The sample shows more than 150,000 clones, around 80% of them seen only once. Overall study findings and caveats: Analyses of presence and absence presupposed an approximately uniform sequencing depth across donors. Later analysis identified a missense DCLRE1C variant that was linked to TCR beta V- and J-gene trimming.

This receptor was obtained from a woman in her 30s in good health and CMV-seropositive. Source material: PBMCs. The chain couples TRBV5-1 to TRBJ2-1; D remains ambiguous. The CDR3 DNA reads as TGCGCCAGCAGCTTGGGACACTTCAATGAGCAGTTCTTC. Protein sequence: CASSLGHFNEQFF.